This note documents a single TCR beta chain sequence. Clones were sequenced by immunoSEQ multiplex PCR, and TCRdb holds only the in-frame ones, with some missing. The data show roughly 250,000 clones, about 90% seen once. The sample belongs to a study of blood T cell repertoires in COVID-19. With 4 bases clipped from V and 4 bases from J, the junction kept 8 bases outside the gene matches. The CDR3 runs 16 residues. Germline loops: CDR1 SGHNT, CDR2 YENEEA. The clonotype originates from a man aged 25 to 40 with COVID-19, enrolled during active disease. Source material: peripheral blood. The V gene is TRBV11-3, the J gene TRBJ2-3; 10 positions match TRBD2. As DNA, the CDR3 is TGTGCCAGCAGCTCCTCGCCTAGCGGGGGCGCAGATACGCAGTATTTT. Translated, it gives CASSSSPSGGADTQYF.